Below are 15 T cell receptor beta chains sequenced from a single sample in a study of T-cell memory formation after mild COVID-19 (dated by TCRdb to the early 2020s). The protocol used for the library was 5' RACE. This sample was sequenced with an Illumina NovaSeq 6000. TCRdb reanalyzed the raw reads on its own, using fastp at Q25 for trimming and MiXCR for clone calling, and kept in-frame beta chains. Merged by CDR3 protein, the rows form single entries marked with the most common genes and DNA. The sample table shows roughly 480,000 distinct CDR3 sequences, and about 23% are seen once. 9.5% to 15% of the sample goes to the ten largest clones. Sample: PBMCs or a T cell subset sorted from them (not recorded which). All receptors derive from an adult woman who had mild COVID-19 (a few samples of this study predate the infection). The sample titles of this study are shuffled in the database, so cell type and time point are left out; the donor was told from shared clones.

The gene calls are TRBV7-8 and TRBJ2-1; 8 bases align to TRBD2. Germline V CDR1 and CDR2: SGHVS, FQNEAQ. CDR3 length equals 17 residues. Unmatched junction bases numbered 9, after V lost 5 bases and J lost 0 bases. CDR3 coding DNA: TGTGCCAGCAGCAAAAGGCGGGGGGCCAGCTCCTACAATGAGCAGTTCTTC. Translated: CASSKRRGASSYNEQFF.

The V call is TRBV9, the J call TRBJ1-1, with D unclear. The CDR3 runs 15 residues. In germline, CDR1 is SGDLS, CDR2 YYNGEE. The V end was cut by 4 bases, the J end by 3 bases, with 16 bases between. The CDR3 reads CASSPRRGDDTEAFF. In DNA, the CDR3 is TGTGCCAGCAGCCCCCGTAGAGGCGACGACACTGAAGCTTTCTTT.

The chain recombines TRBV7-9 with TRBJ2-2; D may be TRBD1 or TRBD2 (5 bases each). Germline-derived CDR1 and CDR2 are SEHNR and FQNEAQ (reference sequence). This CDR3 has 19 residues. V was trimmed by 0 bases and J by 6 bases, leaving 23 bases between them. CDR3 residues: CASSLATIIRGAFAGELFF. The CDR3 DNA is TGTGCCAGCAGCTTAGCTACTATAATTAGAGGGGCGTTCGCCGGGGAGCTGTTTTTT.

The V call is TRBV5-4, the J call TRBJ2-1, with 10 bases fitting TRBD1. V lost 5 bases and J lost 4; bases outside the gene matches: 6. This CDR3 spans 15 amino acids. Per the germline V gene, CDR1 is SGHNT and CDR2 is YYREEE (reference sequence). Here the CDR3 reads CASRQDRGPYNEQFF. The DNA of the CDR3 is TGTGCCAGCAGACAAGACAGGGGGCCGTACAATGAGCAGTTCTTC.

This clonotype appeared many times. The chain links TRBV7-6 to TRBJ2-5; TRBD2 matches 10 bases. The germline V gene encodes CDR1 SGHVS and CDR2 FNYEAQ. The V gene end was trimmed by 5 bases and the J gene end by 2 bases; junction bases not matched to a gene: 5. CDR3 length equals 15 residues. The CDR3 nucleotides read TGTGCCAGCAGCCAGGGACTAGCGATACAAGAGACCCAGTACTTC. Its protein product is CASSQGLAIQETQYF.

The genes are TRBV19 and TRBJ2-1; D may be TRBD1 (5 bases). Per germline, CDR1 LNHDA and CDR2 SQIVND (reference sequence). This CDR3 spans 16 amino acids. Trimming stripped 5 bases from V and 3 bases from J, with 17 bases between. CDR3 coding DNA: TGTGCCAGTAGTTTGACAGACGGCGGCCTCTACAATGAGCAGTTCTTC. This codes for CASSLTDGGLYNEQFF.

V usage is TRBV19 and J usage is TRBJ2-5; tentative D call: TRBD2 (5 bases). V was cut by 5 bases and J by 5 bases, with 12 bases left in between. Germline lookup yields CDR1 LNHDA and CDR2 SQIVND (reference sequence). The CDR3 length is 13 residues. CDR3 sequence reads: CASSDTRGETQYF. The CDR3 DNA reads as TGTGCCAGTAGTGATACTCGAGGGGAGACCCAGTACTTC.

The J gene is TRBJ2-3, the V gene TRBV7-9; D is undetermined. Trimming pared 5 bases from V and 2 bases from J, leaving 14 bases between. This CDR3 comprises 15 residues. Germline assignment: CDR1 SEHNR and CDR2 FQNEAQ (reference sequence). The CDR3 here is CASSVTGLLTDTQYF. DNA for the CDR3: TGTGCCAGCAGCGTAACCGGGCTCCTCACAGATACGCAGTATTTT.

The rearrangement links TRBV6-5 to TRBJ2-2; 8 nucleotides align to TRBD2. This CDR3 comprises 15 residues. The germline V gene has CDR1 MNHEY and CDR2 SVGAGI. Losses at the gene ends were 6 bases for V and 4 bases for J; bases not matched to a gene: 7. The CDR3 is CASSITGTSTGELFF. The CDR3 nucleotides read TGTGCCAGCAGCATAACTGGGACTAGCACCGGGGAGCTGTTTTTT.

The chain carries TRBV18 and TRBJ1-2, with 8 bases fitting TRBD1. CDR1 is KGHSH, CDR2 LQKENI, per germline. J lost 6 bases, V lost 0 bases, and 6 bases had no gene match. This CDR3 comprises 15 residues. DNA of the CDR3: TGTGCCAGCTCACCACCGACAGGGACAGGAGATGGCTACACCTTC. Its protein is CASSPPTGTGDGYTF.

To note about this clonotype: Germline is not matched at one junction end, which may reflect a read error. The chain links TRBV7-9 to TRBJ2-3; TRBD2 matches 8 bases. The germline CDR1 and CDR2 sequences are SEHNR and FQNEAQ (reference sequence). The length of the CDR3 is 16 residues. CDR3 nucleotides: TGTGTCAGCAGCTTAGGCGTTAGCGGGGCAACAGATACGCAGTATTTT. This translates into CVSSLGVSGATDTQYF.

The chain carries TRBV25-1 and TRBJ1-2; 7 bases are a match to TRBD1. This CDR3 comprises 12 residues. V was clipped by 6 bases and J by 6 bases; unmatched bases: 4. The germline gives CDR1 MGHDK, CDR2 SYGVNS. Here the CDR3 reads CASRGQFDGYTF. The CDR3 DNA reads TGTGCCAGCAGGGGACAGTTCGATGGCTACACCTTC.

The chain carries TRBV20-1 and TRBJ1-2; no clear D gene. The CDR3 is 8 amino acids. Between the trimmed V and J ends, which lost 3 bases and 14 bases, there was a span of 7 bases. Germline V gene data show CDR1 as DFQATT and CDR2 as SNEGSKA (reference sequence). The CDR3, as DNA: TGCAGTGCTAGCGGGTCAACCTTC. It encodes CSASGSTF.

For the CDR3, the DNA is TGTGCCAGCAGCTTTTTTAGCGGTCACACAGATACGCAGTATTTT. Protein: CASSFFSGHTDTQYF. This chain connects TRBV5-4 to TRBJ2-3; D possibly corresponds to TRBD2 (6 bases). CDR1 and CDR2 (germline): SGHNT, YYREEE (reference sequence). Trimming cost V 2 bases and J 2 bases, with 12 bases left between them. The CDR3 totals 15 residues.

The CDR3 loop reads CSARRGVPDEQYF. CDR3 nucleotide sequence: TGCAGTGCTAGAAGAGGCGTCCCGGACGAGCAGTACTTC. This chain joins TRBV20-1 and TRBJ2-7; D uncertain. From germline, CDR1 is DFQATT and CDR2 SNEGSKA (reference sequence). CDR3 length: 13 residues. V lost 2 bases, J lost 5 bases, and 13 bases lay in between.